This T cell receptor (beta chain) came from a study of T-cell memory formation after mild COVID-19 (dated by TCRdb to about 2021). For the study in its entirety: Most TCR sequence clusters were specific to one of the two donors. In a couple of donors, T-cell clones that expanded and contracted after mild COVID-19 were followed by sequencing TCRalpha and TCRbeta repertoires longitudinally. The cohort comprised two young, previously healthy adult volunteers, one female and one male. General study outcomes and caveats: Contracting CD4+ clones turned up mainly in the CM and EM memory subsets, whereas EMRA was where CD8+ clones were enriched. Some responding clones were detected in pre-infection memory, which suggested that pre-existing cross-reactive memory T cells had joined the SARS-CoV-2 response. Only two mild cases were covered by the study, and larger cohorts that include severe cases with pre-infection samples were considered necessary. Balanced CD4/CD8 phenotypes were observed for clones contracting from day 15 to 85, whereas a bias towards CD4+ was observed for a second wave of clones expanding from day 15 to 37. The second-wave clones that peaked on day 37 were not confirmed to be SARS-CoV-2 specific.

Sequencing instrument: Illumina NovaSeq 6000. TCRalpha and TCRbeta cDNA libraries were constructed by 5'RACE with constant-segment primers, with sample barcodes and unique molecular identifiers being introduced. RNA was extracted from every sample with Trizol reagent. Amplification of the libraries took two PCR steps, and the second step added a second sample barcode plus Illumina TruSeq adapters. Libraries were sequenced on an Illumina NovaSeq with 2 x 150 bp paired-end reads. From the authors' description of their analysis: The reads were demultiplexed and collapsed into UMI-guided consensus sequences using migec v1.2.7. Using mixcr v2.1.11, the UMI consensuses were aligned to TRA and TRB V and J templates and assembled into clonotypes. Clonotypes were classified as expanded or contracted when called significant by both edgeR and NoisET, with noise models trained on biological replicates. For edgeR calls, the cutoffs were a false discovery rate-adjusted p below 0.01 and a log2 fold-change threshold of 1. PCA with hierarchical clustering of max-normalized trajectories of the 1000 most abundant clonotypes was used as exploratory dynamics analysis. Separately sequenced CD4+ and CD8+ repertoires were used to assign a CD4 or CD8 phenotype to each responding clone. TCRdb reanalyzed the raw reads on its own, using fastp at Q25 for trimming and MiXCR for clone calling, and kept in-frame beta chains. CDR3 protein sequences are deduplicated, and each keeps its most common genes and DNA. The V and J calls and clone size come from TCRdb's table, not from the authors' own analysis. The sample table contains some 110,000 distinct CDR3 sequences; only one count was recorded for more than 15% of them. The top ten constitute 28% of the sample.

Ficoll-Paque density gradient centrifugation was used to isolate PBMCs. CDR1 and CDR2 are read off the germline V gene as MNHNS and SASEGT. The CDR3 has 13 amino acids, counting the end cysteine and phenylalanine. The entry retains the CDR3 DNA only, 39 bases that are in frame from base 1. The junction shows trimming of 1 base on V and 8 bases on J, plus 11 bases between the germline ends. With regard to this clonotype: It has no known antigen specificity. No much larger clone is present one base from it, and per-base qualities are unavailable.

The source is an adult woman who had mild COVID-19 (a few samples of this study predate the infection). The sample titles of this study are shuffled in the database, so cell type and time point are left out; the donor was told from shared clones. The receptor chain draws on TRBV6-1 and TRBJ1-2; no D gene is confidently identified. Specimen: PBMCs or a T cell subset sorted from them (not recorded which). The encoded CDR3 is CASSEEQKRGYTF. Here is the DNA: TGTGCCAGCAGTGAAGAACAGAAAAGGGGCTACACCTTC.